The 14 T cell receptor beta chains below all came from one sample that was sequenced in a study of PD-1 blockade in classical Hodgkin lymphoma. Relapse after autologous stem cell transplantation occurred in every patient, and brentuximab vedotin exposure varied. TCRdb's copy holds only in-frame clones and misses some; the assay was immunoSEQ multiplex PCR. In the table there are 20,000 to 30,000 clones, around 70% of which are singletons. This specimen consisted of peripheral blood mononuclear cells (PBMCs), obtained at baseline. These receptors were collected from a human donor with classical Hodgkin lymphoma.

This clone was seen a few times. The V and J genes are TRBV13 and TRBJ2-5; D could derive from TRBD1 or TRBD2 (5 bases each). The CDR3 runs to 16 residues. Trimming pared 3 bases from V and 5 bases from J, leaving 19 bases between. Germline values: CDR1 PRHDT, CDR2 FYEKMQ (reference sequence). The CDR3 sequence: CASSFRGDGALETQYF. DNA of the CDR3: TGTGCCAGCAGCTTTCGAGGGGATGGGGCGTTGGAGACCCAGTACTTC.

This clone has only a few counts. The chain recombines TRBV6-5 with TRBJ2-7; TRBD2 agrees at 12 bases. Germline CDR1 reads MNHEY; CDR2 reads SVGAGI. The junction had 6 bases not matched to a gene; V was cut back by 2 bases and J by 4 bases. This CDR3 spans 16 amino acids. The CDR3 is CASSYGASGGAYEQYF. The DNA of the CDR3 is TGTGCCAGCAGTTACGGGGCTAGCGGGGGGGCTTACGAGCAGTACTTC.

This clone has just one count. An end of the junction differs from the germline gene, which may be a read error. The V gene is TRBV30, the J gene TRBJ1-2, with D unclear. The CDR3 runs to 11 residues. Per germline, CDR1 GTSNPN and CDR2 SVGIG (reference sequence). The chain's CDR3 is CAWSANRRLSF. The CDR3 coding sequence is TGTGCCTGGAGTGCCAATAGGCGCTTAAGCTTC.

V is TRBV6-1 and J is TRBJ2-7, with 8 positions matching TRBD2. After removal of 1 base from V and 3 bases from J, the junction contained 2 bases not matched to a gene. Germline CDR1 is MNHNS and CDR2 is SASEGT. There are 14 residues in the CDR3. This CDR3 is CASSEESGGYEQYF. Here the CDR3 DNA reads TGTGCCAGCAGTGAAGAGAGCGGGGGCTACGAGCAGTACTTC.

The chain links TRBV6-5 to TRBJ2-5; 11 nucleotides line up with TRBD2. CDR3 length: 14 residues. Germline CDR1 and CDR2: MNHEY and SVGAGI. With 6 bases clipped from V and 4 bases from J, the junction kept 4 bases outside the gene matches. CDR3 coding DNA: TGTGCCAGCAGGCTTAGCGGGGGGGGAGAGACCCAGTACTTC. Residues: CASRLSGGGETQYF.

This clone showed up just once. V is TRBV28 and J is TRBJ2-5; D ambiguous. Trimming pared 7 bases from V and 0 bases from J, leaving 6 bases between. Germline CDR1 is MDHEN and CDR2 is SYDVKM. There are 12 residues in the CDR3. CDR3 sequence: CASKTDQETQYF. The CDR3 DNA sequence: TGTGCCAGCAAGACGGACCAAGAGACCCAGTACTTC.

This clone appeared a few times. This chain joins TRBV7-9 and TRBJ2-5, with D possibly being TRBD1 (5 bases). Germline CDR1 SEHNR, CDR2 FQNEAQ (reference sequence). Trimming left V 4 bases short and J 4 bases short, with 19 bases between. CDR3 length equals 16 residues. The CDR3 DNA sequence: TGTGCCAGCAGCTCCCCGGACACCTGGGATCGAGAGACCCAGTACTTC. It encodes CASSSPDTWDRETQYF.

The CDR3 nucleotides are TGTGCCACCAGCCCCTTGAGGGGCAAGAAAGCCTCCAATCAGCCCCAGCATTTT. This sequence encodes CATSPLRGKKASNQPQHF. This chain links TRBV21-1 with TRBJ1-5. TRBV21-1 is flagged as a pseudogene. CDR3 length equals 18 residues.

This clone appeared a single time. The chain links TRBV19 to TRBJ2-1; D is perhaps TRBD1 (6 bases). Germline assignment: CDR1 LNHDA and CDR2 SQIVND (reference sequence). The CDR3 is 16 residues long. V lost 6 bases and J 6 bases, leaving 21 bases between the germline ends. CDR3: CASRETTRLGGNEQFF. CDR3 sequence (DNA): TGTGCCAGTAGGGAGACTACTAGGCTAGGGGGCAATGAGCAGTTCTTC.

The chain uses TRBV6-5 and TRBJ2-7, with 9 bases lining up with TRBD2. V lost 0 bases to trimming and J lost 1 base; unmatched junction nucleotides: 4. From germline, CDR1 is MNHEY and CDR2 SVGAGI. This CDR3 spans 16 amino acids. The DNA for the CDR3 is TGTGCCAGCAGTTACTCCGGACTAGCGATATCCTACGAGCAGTACTTC. Its translation is CASSYSGLAISYEQYF.

About this clone: Other DNA sequences in the same sample also yield this CDR3. V is TRBV27 and J is TRBJ2-1; D is unclear. CDR3 length: 13 amino acids. Per the germline V gene, CDR1 is MNHEY and CDR2 is SMNVEV (reference sequence). V was shortened by 3 bases and J by 0 bases, with 3 bases between the two germline ends. CDR3 DNA sequence: TGTGCCAGCAGTTTTGACTCCTACAATGAGCAGTTCTTC. Protein product: CASSFDSYNEQFF.

The V and J genes are TRBV7-2 and TRBJ1-1; the D is unclear. V dropped 5 bases and J dropped 1 base, with 14 bases sitting between them. CDR1 and CDR2 from the germline V gene are SGHTA and FQGNSA. The length of the CDR3 is 15 residues. As DNA, the CDR3 is TGTGCCAGCAGCCCCCTCCAGTGGAAGAACACTGAAGCTTTCTTT. Residues: CASSPLQWKNTEAFF.

There are a few counts of this clone. The V call is TRBV6-5, the J call TRBJ2-5, with D unresolved. CDR3 length: 11 amino acids. The V end was cut by 6 bases, the J end by 9 bases, with 11 bases between. CDR1 and CDR2 from the germline V gene are MNHEY and SVGAGI. The chain's CDR3 is CASRLGSAQYF. The CDR3 DNA follows: TGTGCCAGCAGGCTGGGGTCGGCCCAGTACTTC.

The rearrangement joins TRBV7-2 to TRBJ1-5; D unclear. V was cut by 1 base and J by 3 bases, with 7 bases left in between. Per germline, CDR1 SGHTA and CDR2 FQGNSA. The CDR3 runs to 14 residues. The CDR3 coding sequence is TGTGCCAGCAGCTTAGGTAGACTCAATCAGCCCCAGCATTTT. The encoded protein is CASSLGRLNQPQHF.